The clone carrying this T cell receptor beta chain has a count of ten or more. Antigen unknown. The data belong to a study of T cells in Graves' hyperthyroidism and ophthalmopathy. Patients between 18 and 65 years old had hyperthyroidism, newly diagnosed and lasting under 2 months. RNA transcripts gave rise to amplified TCR beta CDR3 regions. HTBI primers drove first-round RT-PCR of the TCR CDR3. TCRdb processed the multiplex PCR reads anew with MiXCR; each CDR3 protein has one entry. The data show about 380,000 distinct CDR3 sequences, with about 15% seen just once and 11% held by the top ten. CDR1 and CDR2 from the germline V gene are SNHLY and FYNNEI. V shed 4 bases, J shed 6 bases, and the junction held 2 bases outside the gene matches. The CDR3 sequence is 14 residues long. The study, taken as a whole, reports: Blood also carried most thyroid clonotypes expanded above 0.001.

This TCR derives from an older woman with Graves' hyperthyroidism. The gene calls are TRBV2 and TRBJ2-1; 11 bases are shared with TRBD2. The sample taken for sequencing was blood. CDR3: CASSGLAGPNEQFF. CDR3 nucleotides: TGTGCCAGCAGTGGACTAGCGGGACCCAATGAGCAGTTCTTC.